The present T cell receptor beta chain was sequenced within a study of T cell repertoires in cytomegalovirus infection. For the study at large: CMV infection plus the matching HLA type was flagged by public TCR beta signatures. Study conclusions and caveats: Dominating the ex vivo response were HLA-C-restricted CMV-specific TCR beta clonotypes.

The CDR3 sequence is 12 residues long. Trimming pared 8 bases from V and 10 bases from J, leaving 12 bases between. Germline V gives CDR1 MDHEN, CDR2 SYDVKM. One entry per CDR3 protein, called by TCRdb with MiXCR from the reads. Here the sample spans about a million distinct CDR3 sequences, around 30% being singletons. Comments on this clonotype: The antigen remains unidentified.

The source was cultured CD8+ T cells from PBMCs, collected from culture after CMV antigen stimulation. The TCR sequence derives from a human donor in good health (CMV status not recorded). Some clones in this sample may be carry-over from other donors' samples. This sequence joins TRBV28 and TRBJ1-6, with a tentative D call TRBD1 (5 bases). CDR3 residues: CASSGETSPLHF. CDR3 in DNA: TGTGCCAGCTCGGGGGAGACCTCACCCCTCCACTTT. Complete variable domain (other parts from reference TRBV28 and TRBJ1-6): DVKVTQSSRYLVKRTGEKVFLECVQDMDHENMFWYRQDPGLGLRLIYFSYDVKMKEKGDIPEGYSVSREKKERFSLILESASTNQTSMYLCASSGETSPLHFGNGTRLTVT.